These 8 T cell receptor beta chains originate from one sample sequenced in a study of cytomegalovirus exposure and HLA in healthy donors. Profiled with immunoSEQ multiplex PCR; TCRdb holds only in-frame clones, not every one. This sample carries about 74,000 clones, 94% of them seen once, and the ten largest clones take about 1.6%. Sequencing was carried out using PBMCs. The source is a man between 18 and 29 years old in good health and CMV-seropositive.

The V call is TRBV5-1, the J call TRBJ2-3, with D unclear. CDR3 size: 15 residues. V was trimmed by 0 bases and J by 0 bases, leaving 8 bases between them. Germline V lookup: CDR1 SGHRS, CDR2 YFSETQ. The CDR3 DNA is TGCGCCAGCAGCTTGGGCGACTTGAGCACAGATACGCAGTATTTT. Amino acid sequence: CASSLGDLSTDTQYF.

V is TRBV18 and J is TRBJ1-4; TRBD1 is a possible D gene (5 bases). From germline, CDR1 is KGHSH and CDR2 LQKENI. CDR3 length: 13 residues. Trimming removed 3 bases at V and 13 bases at J, with 15 bases between. The CDR3 protein is CASSPRQQETLFF. In DNA form, the CDR3 reads TGTGCCAGCTCACCGAGGCAACAGGAGACACTGTTTTTT. The full variable domain, completed using reference TRBV18 and TRBJ1-4, is NAGVMQNPRHLVRRRGQEARLRCSPMKGHSHVYWYRQLPEEGLKFMVYLQKENIIDESGMPKERFSAEFPKEGPSILRIQQVVRGDSAAYFCASSPRQQETLFFGSGTQLSVL.

The genes are TRBV28 and TRBJ2-5, with D possibly TRBD2 on 6 matching bases. Looked up from germline, CDR1 is MDHEN and CDR2 is SYDVKM. V lost 6 bases, J lost 6 bases, and 17 bases lay in between. The CDR3 length is 14 residues. CDR3 region: CASSQLAYPKTQYF. The CDR3 DNA is TGTGCCAGCAGCCAACTAGCATACCCGAAGACCCAGTACTTC.

This clone was detected a few times. The J gene is TRBJ2-7, the V gene TRBV7-9; 8 nucleotides line up with TRBD1. The V gene's germline CDR1 is SEHNR and CDR2 FQNEAQ (reference sequence). V lost 5 bases and J lost 11; bases outside the gene matches: 20. This CDR3 is built from 16 residues. CDR3 protein: CASSETDGQGFEGEYF. The DNA of the CDR3 is TGTGCCAGCAGCGAAACCGATGGACAGGGCTTTGAGGGGGAGTACTTC. Full variable domain (outside the CDR3, taken from reference TRBV7-9 and TRBJ2-7): DTGVSQNPRHKITKRGQNVTFRCDPISEHNRLYWYRQTLGQGPEFLTYFQNEAQLEKSRLLSDRFSAERPKGSFSTLEIQRTEQGDSAMYLCASSETDGQGFEGEYFGPGTRLTVT.

The chain links TRBV28 to TRBJ2-7; 7 bases agree with TRBD2. Germline V lookup: CDR1 MDHEN, CDR2 SYDVKM. The CDR3 has 15 amino acids. The junction had 12 bases not matched to a gene; V was cut back by 6 bases and J by 4 bases. The CDR3 sequence is CASRLRDYHIYEQYF. CDR3 nucleotide sequence: TGTGCCAGCAGGCTCCGGGACTATCACATATACGAGCAGTACTTC.

The chain carries TRBV30 and TRBJ1-4; the match to TRBD1 covers 9 bases. CDR3 size: 15 residues. Looked up from germline, CDR1 is GTSNPN and CDR2 is SVGIG (reference sequence). V gave up 3 bases and J gave up 7 bases; unmatched junction bases: 9. The CDR3: CAWRPDRDRAEKLFF. CDR3 DNA sequence: TGTGCCTGGAGACCGGACCGGGACAGGGCTGAAAAACTGTTTTTT.

The J gene is TRBJ1-5, the V gene TRBV28, with D maybe TRBD1 (5 bases). The V gene's germline CDR1 is MDHEN and CDR2 SYDVKM. Trimming shortened V by 6 bases and J by 3 bases, and 12 bases separated the two germline ends. The CDR3 has 14 amino acids. The DNA of the CDR3 is TGTGCCAGCAGCCCGGACAAGGCCAATCAGCCCCAGCATTTT. It specifies CASSPDKANQPQHF.

The rearrangement links TRBV15 to TRBJ2-5; the D is unclear. The CDR3 is 13 amino acids. Germline values: CDR1 LNHNV, CDR2 YYDKDF (reference sequence). The V gene lost 1 base and the J gene lost 4 bases, with 7 bases spanning the gap. The CDR3, as DNA: TGTGCCACCAGCAGAGGAGTTGGAGAGACCCAGTACTTC. Amino acids: CATSRGVGETQYF.